This T cell receptor (beta chain) was retrieved from a study of control samples from healthy donors and cancer patients. With 7 bases removed from V and 6 bases from J, the gap between germline ends came to 13 bases. Looked up from germline, CDR1 is LNHDA and CDR2 is SQIVND (reference sequence). The CDR3 is 13 residues long. Sequenced by immunoSEQ multiplex PCR; TCRdb stores in-frame clones only, minus some. The sample lists about 3,000 clones; about 94% were seen once. The rearrangement uses TRBV19 and TRBJ2-4; a possible D gene is TRBD1 (6 bases). The source is a man in his 70s with lung cancer. Sequences were obtained from PBMCs. CDR3 in amino acids: CASMRGSGNIQYF. The CDR3 DNA reads as TGTGCCAGTATGAGGGGGAGTGGAAACATTCAGTACTTC.